The 25 T cell receptor beta chains below were found in one sample sequenced in a study of CXCR3-negative and CXCR3-positive naive CD8 T cells. UMI-labeled TRB cDNA libraries were prepared by 5' RACE. TCRdb re-called the 5' RACE reads, yielding one record per CDR3 amino acid sequence without DNA. The table lists approximately 74,000 distinct CDR3 sequences, with 1.5% to 2% in the top ten. What was sequenced was naive CXCR3- CD8+ T cells from blood. Subset: CD45RO-CCR7+CD27+CD95- naive CD8+ T cells lacking CXCR3 (TNR3-). The receptors here all came from a human donor in good health. Some clones in this sample may be carry-over from other donors' samples.

The chain couples TRBV7-9 to TRBJ2-7; TCRdb selects TRBD2, and the lack of DNA leaves this call unchecked. This CDR3 contains 13 residues. Germline V gene lookup returns CDR1 SEHNR and CDR2 FQNEAQ (reference sequence). This CDR3 is CASRLGTDYEQYF.

The rearrangement uses TRBV6-2 or TRBV6-3 and TRBJ2-1; TCRdb proposes TRBD2, but this gene call is untestable without DNA. The CDR3 covers 14 residues. The germline CDR1 and CDR2 sequences are MNHEY and SVGEGT. This CDR3 reads CASSLAGGSNEQFF.

This chain connects TRBV6-5 to TRBJ2-5; the TCRdb call, TRBD2, lacks DNA for checking. CDR3 length: 16 residues. Per germline, CDR1 MNHEY and CDR2 SVGAGI. CDR3 residues: CASSYSLAGDVETQYF.

The chain employs TRBV30 and TRBJ2-5; without DNA, the TCRdb call of TRBD1 cannot be checked. The V gene's germline CDR1 is GTSNPN and CDR2 SVGIG (reference sequence). The CDR3 length is 14 residues. The CDR3 sequence is CASQGDVLRETQYF. Full variable domain (missing parts from reference TRBV30 and TRBJ2-5): SQTIHQWPATLVQPVGSPLSLECTVEGTSNPNLYWYRQAAGRGLQLLFYSVGIGQISSEVPQNLSASRPQDRQFILSSKKLLLSDSGFYLCASQGDVLRETQYFGPGTRLLVL.

The genes are TRBV29-1 and TRBJ1-2. The V gene's germline CDR1 is SQVTM and CDR2 ANQGSEA. The CDR3 totals 14 residues. CDR3 amino acids: CSVFPSDLNYGYTF.

This chain connects TRBV7-9 to TRBJ1-6. This CDR3 comprises 15 residues. Per the germline V gene, CDR1 is SEHNR and CDR2 is FQNEAQ (reference sequence). The CDR3 reads CASSLGVPYNSPLHF.

The chain is built from TRBV10-1 and TRBJ2-1; with no DNA, the TCRdb D assignment of TRBD2 cannot be verified. The CDR3 runs 15 residues. Germline CDR1 and CDR2: WNHNN and SYGVQD (reference sequence). The CDR3: CASSEYGSDSHEQFF.

The chain couples TRBV30 to TRBJ2-1. Germline V lookup: CDR1 GTSNPN, CDR2 SVGIG (reference sequence). The CDR3 is 13 amino acids. CDR3 protein: CAWALTILNEQFF.

The chain has TRBV7-9 and TRBJ2-5; the D gene TCRdb calls, TRBD2, cannot be checked with no DNA. This CDR3 has 19 amino acids. CDR1 and CDR2 (germline): SEHNR, FQNEAQ (reference sequence). The CDR3 reads CASSLAETSGAKPRETQYF.

The chain recombines TRBV13 with TRBJ2-1. The CDR3 consists of 13 residues. The germline V gene encodes CDR1 PRHDT and CDR2 FYEKMQ (reference sequence). CDR3 in amino acids: CASSLGSPSEQFF.

This chain uses TRBV12-3 or TRBV12-4 with TRBJ2-7; TCRdb returns TRBD1, unconfirmable since there is no DNA. The CDR3 extends over 15 amino acids. The chain's CDR3 is CASSIGTGGRREQYF.

V usage is TRBV7-7 and J usage is TRBJ2-5; TCRdb designates TRBD1, a call that cannot be tested without DNA. The CDR3 consists of 14 residues. Germline V lookup: CDR1 SSHAT, CDR2 FNYEAQ (reference sequence). The CDR3 loop reads CASSPSLGPETQYF.

J is TRBJ2-1 and V is TRBV2; TCRdb lists TRBD1, though no DNA is available to test this call. CDR1 is SNHLY and CDR2 is FYNNEI in the germline V gene. The CDR3 runs to 14 residues. CDR3 in amino acids: CASSETGGLYEQFF.

The chain has TRBV9 and TRBJ1-1; the TCRdb D gene call, TRBD1, has no DNA to confirm it. The CDR3 length is 14 residues. CDR1 is SGDLS and CDR2 is YYNGEE in the germline V gene. The chain's CDR3 is CASSVDSGGTEAFF.

This rearrangement joins TRBV6-2 or TRBV6-3 to TRBJ2-1; there is no DNA to check the TCRdb D call of TRBD1. The CDR3 is 20 residues long. Germline CDR1 is MNHEY and CDR2 is SVGEGT. Here the CDR3 reads CASTAPIWHGRQDSYNEQFF.

The CDR3 here is CSVEVGANTGELFF. The chain uses TRBV29-1 and TRBJ2-2. CDR3 length: 14 residues. The germline gives CDR1 SQVTM, CDR2 ANQGSEA.

The V and J genes are TRBV10-3 and TRBJ2-7; TCRdb reports TRBD1, a call that lacks DNA to check it against. This CDR3 is built from 13 residues. Germline V lookup: CDR1 ENHRY, CDR2 SYGVKD. CDR3 sequence: CAISRGKSDEQYF.

J is TRBJ2-3 and V is TRBV28; the TCRdb D gene call, TRBD1, has no DNA to confirm it. The V gene's germline CDR1 is MDHEN and CDR2 SYDVKM. The CDR3 extends over 15 amino acids. The CDR3 sequence is CASSLGTGNTDTQYF.

The gene calls are TRBV19 and TRBJ1-1. The CDR3 has 16 residues. Germline V gives CDR1 LNHDA, CDR2 SQIVND (reference sequence). This CDR3 reads CASSIDGVRLNTEAFF.

J is TRBJ2-1 and V is TRBV11-2. Looked up from germline, CDR1 is SGHAT and CDR2 is FQNNGV. The CDR3 runs 11 residues. This chain's CDR3 is CASSSWDEQFF.

CDR3 sequence: CSVETGRSPYEQYF. This sequence joins TRBV29-1 and TRBJ2-7; without DNA, the TCRdb call of TRBD1 cannot be checked. Germline V gene data show CDR1 as SQVTM and CDR2 as ANQGSEA. There are 14 residues in the CDR3.

The rearrangement uses TRBV20-1 and TRBJ2-1; there is no DNA to check the TCRdb D call of TRBD2. This CDR3 has 15 residues. Looked up from germline, CDR1 is DFQATT and CDR2 is SNEGSKA (reference sequence). This CDR3 is CSAREAASDYNEQFF.

This clonotype is deemed medium-sized by its frequency. V is TRBV6-4 and J is TRBJ2-1; TCRdb lists TRBD2, though no DNA is available to test this call. The CDR3 is made up of 14 amino acids. Germline V CDR1 and CDR2: MRHNA, SNTAGT. CDR3 loop: CASSVSSEYNEQFF.

The V call is TRBV28, the J call TRBJ2-5. Germline V gives CDR1 MDHEN, CDR2 SYDVKM. CDR3 length: 12 residues. The CDR3 is CASSSLKETQYF. Using reference TRBV28 and TRBJ2-5 for the parts outside the CDR3, the full variable domain is DVKVTQSSRYLVKRTGEKVFLECVQDMDHENMFWYRQDPGLGLRLIYFSYDVKMKEKGDIPEGYSVSREKKERFSLILESASTNQTSMYLCASSSLKETQYFGPGTRLLVL.

This chain joins TRBV4-1 and TRBJ2-7; the TCRdb D gene call, TRBD1, has no DNA to confirm it. This CDR3 spans 15 amino acids. Germline-derived CDR1 and CDR2 are MGHRA and YSYEKL. The CDR3 loop reads CASSQVPGQGHEQYF.